The rows below give T cell receptor beta chains drawn from one sample of a study of regulatory T cells in long-lasting Graves disease. One entry per CDR3 protein, called by TCRdb with MiXCR from the multiplex PCR reads. The sample includes nearly 350,000 distinct CDR3 sequences, around 20% of them seen just once. The sample here was peripheral blood mononuclear cells (PBMCs), taken when the disease was refractory, from a patient treated with antithyroid drugs. The receptor set was obtained from a female donor with Graves disease. CDR3s include the opening cysteine and the closing phenylalanine or tryptophan. The D gene is left open where the match is weak. Rows give clone size only sometimes, using once, few, many, or a class for an expanded clone.

>TRBV7-2|-|TRBD1|TRBJ1-5
TGTGCCAGCAGCTTACAGGGGGCGGAGGGTCAGCCCCAGCATTTT
CASSLQGAEGQPQHF
>TRBV6-5|-|-|TRBJ1-4
TGTGCCAGCAGTTACTCGATTTCCGGGGGGCGGTTAGAAAAACTGTTTTTT
CASSYSISGGRLEKLFF
>TRBV3-1|many|-|TRBJ1-1
TGTGCCAGCAGCCAAGAGGCAGGGATTGGAGCTTTCTTT
CASSQEAGIGAFF
>TRBV19|-|-|TRBJ1-5
TGTGCCAGTACCACTAATGGTGGGGCGACGCAGCCCCAGCATTTT
CASTTNGGATQPQHF
>TRBV7-6|many|-|TRBJ1-6
TGTGCCAGCAGCTTAGCGGGGGGCAGCTCCTATAATTCACCCCTCCACTTT
CASSLAGGSSYNSPLHF
>TRBV7-9|many|-|TRBJ1-1
TGTGCCAGCAGCTTAGGTGCCAGGGAGAACACTGAAGCTTTCTTT
CASSLGARENTEAFF
>TRBV7-6|few|-|TRBJ2-1
TGTGCCAGCAGCTTAGCCCACAGGGCCGGCGATGAGCAGTTCTTC
CASSLAHRAGDEQFF
>TRBV28|few|-|TRBJ2-1
TGTGCCAGCAGTTGGGGCGACAGGGAGCAGTTCTTC
CASSWGDREQFF
>TRBV2|-|TRBD1|TRBJ2-5
TGTGCCAGCGAACCCGGGACAGGGATTGAAGAGACCCAGTACTTC
CASEPGTGIEETQYF
>TRBV6-2/TRBV6-3|many|TRBD2|TRBJ2-1
TGTGCCAGCACGAGGGCTAGCGGGGTCTATGAGCAGTTCTTC
CASTRASGVYEQFF
>TRBV3-1|few|-|TRBJ1-1
TGTGCCAGCAGCCACTCCTTAGGCAGGACTGAAGCTTTCTTT
CASSHSLGRTEAFF
>TRBV11-2|many|-|TRBJ1-1
TGTGCCAGCAGCTTAGGGGCATACGCAAACACTGAAGCTTTCTTT
CASSLGAYANTEAFF
>TRBV7-6|many|TRBD1|TRBJ2-5
TGTGCCAGCAGCTCCATGACAGGGGGCATCGAGACCCAGTACTTC
CASSSMTGGIETQYF
>TRBV6-1|many|TRBD2|TRBJ2-5
TGTGCCAGCAGCCCGGGACTAGCAGAGACCCAGTACTTC
CASSPGLAETQYF
>TRBV7-6|-|TRBD2|TRBJ2-7
TGTGCCAGCAGCATTTCCGGGACTAGCGGTTTCTACGAGCAGTACTTC
CASSISGTSGFYEQYF
>TRBV6-1|many|TRBD1|TRBJ1-6
TGTGCCAGCAGTGACCGGGACAGAGGCTCACCCCTCCACTTT
CASSDRDRGSPLHF
>TRBV7-9|-|-|TRBJ2-3
TGTGCCAGCAGCTCAAGGCGGTCTGTCACAGATACGCAGTATTTT
CASSSRRSVTDTQYF
>TRBV9|few|-|TRBJ2-7
TGTGCCAGCAGCGTAGACAGAACCGATCGGGAGCAGTACTTC
CASSVDRTDREQYF
>TRBV20-1|many|TRBD1|TRBJ1-5
TGCAGTGCTAGAGATATGAACAGGGGGCTTCAGCCCCAGCATTTT
CSARDMNRGLQPQHF
>TRBV20-1|-|-|TRBJ1-2
TGCAGTGCTAGGGCCGGTTTGTCCAACTATGGCTACACCTTC
CSARAGLSNYGYTF
>TRBV18|many|TRBD2|TRBJ2-7
TGTGCCAGCTCACCCCTGGCTAGCGGGCGCTACGAGCAGTACTTC
CASSPLASGRYEQYF
>TRBV6-1|many|-|TRBJ1-4
TGTGCCAGCAGCTCGGGGGGGGCCGATGAAAAACTGTTTTTT
CASSSGGADEKLFF
>TRBV5-1|few|TRBD1|TRBJ2-7
TGCGCCAGCAGCTTGGCGGGACAGGGGATCTACGAGCAGTACTTC
CASSLAGQGIYEQYF
>TRBV12-3/TRBV12-4|few|-|TRBJ2-7
TGTGCCAGCAGTTCCCCTCCGGGGACGAAGTACTTC
CASSSPPGTKYF
>TRBV28|-|-|TRBJ2-5
TGTGCCAGCATTACCCTGTGGGGGGCGTGGGAAGAGACCCAGTACTTC
CASITLWGAWEETQYF
>TRBV7-2|-|-|TRBJ1-1
-
CASSFYICSVKGGRTEAFF
>TRBV19|-|-|TRBJ2-6
TGTGCCAGTAGGGGGATGACTCCAGACGTCCTGACTTTC
CASRGMTPDVLTF
>TRBV15|few|-|TRBJ2-4
TGTGCCACCAGCAGAGTTGAGGGGGACATTCAGTACTTC
CATSRVEGDIQYF
>TRBV7-2|many|TRBD1|TRBJ1-6
TGTGCCAGCAGCCCCCAGGGACAGGGGGTTTCACCCCTCCACTTT
CASSPQGQGVSPLHF
>TRBV29-1|-|TRBD2|TRBJ2-3
TGCAGCGTTGATGGGACTAGCGGTCCGGGAGATACGCAGTATTTT
CSVDGTSGPGDTQYF
>TRBV19|few|-|TRBJ1-4
TGTGCCAGTAGCGGGACACCGGAAAAACTGTTTTTT
CASSGTPEKLFF
>TRBV29-1|-|TRBD1|TRBJ2-6
TGCAGCGTTTCGGGACAGGCCCGCTCTGGGGCCAACGTCCTGACTTTC
CSVSGQARSGANVLTF
>TRBV3-1|many|-|TRBJ2-5
TGTGCCAGCAGCCAGCCCCCGAGGAGAGAGACCCAGTACTTC
CASSQPPRRETQYF
>TRBV2|many|-|TRBJ2-4
TGTGCCAGCAGTGAAATCGCGGCTCAACGCCAGTTGGTTAACATTCAGTACTTC
CASSEIAAQRQLVNIQYF
>TRBV11-2|-|-|TRBJ2-7
TGTGCCAGCAGCCTATTTGACATGGGCTCCTACGAGCAGTACTTC
CASSLFDMGSYEQYF
>TRBV30|many|-|TRBJ1-1
TGTGCCTGGAAAAGGGCAATTGAAGCTTTCTTT
CAWKRAIEAFF
>TRBV3-1|-|-|TRBJ1-2
TGTGCCAGCAGCCACCACAGAGCTGGCTACGCCTTC
CASSHHRAGYAF
>TRBV27|-|TRBD1|TRBJ1-1
TGTGCCAGCAGTCCCTTCCGGGACAGAGCTGTCGCTTTCTTT
CASSPFRDRAVAFF
>TRBV20-1|-|TRBD2|TRBJ2-2
TGCAGTGCTAGATATAGCGGGAGTAAGAACGGGGAGCTGTTTTTT
CSARYSGSKNGELFF
>TRBV28|many|-|TRBJ2-7
TGTGCCAGCAGTTTATTATACTCCGCTCGGCGGTACTTC
CASSLLYSARRYF